A selection of T cell receptor beta chains follows, all from one sample in a study of PD-L1 blockade in urothelial cancer. The assay was immunoSEQ multiplex PCR, and TCRdb's table has in-frame clones only and misses some. The sample consists of fewer than 75,000 clones, 90% of them appearing once. Source: PBMCs, taken around atezolizumab (anti-PD-L1) treatment. These receptors came from a man in his 70s with urothelial cancer. The CDR3 runs from the conserved cysteine through the conserved F or W. D genes are given only for firm matches. Expanded clones are given a class, and other clones once, few, many or no size at all.

d_gene	abundance	v_gene	j_gene	len	CDR3aa	CDR3nt
NA	NA	TRBV29-1	TRBJ2-2	14	CSVAMLGGTGELFF	TGCAGCGTTGCAATGCTAGGAGGGACCGGGGAGCTGTTTTTT
NA	once	TRBV18	TRBJ2-7	15	CASSPAARDSYEQYF	TGTGCCAGCTCACCGGCGGCGAGGGACTCCTACGAGCAGTACTTC
NA	NA	TRBV28	TRBJ1-3	17	CASRQTFSTREENTIYF	TGTGCCAGCAGACAAACCTTTTCAACCCGGGAGGAAAACACCATATATTTT
TRBD1	NA	TRBV4-1	TRBJ2-5	14	CASSREGGGETQYF	TGCGCCAGCAGCCGGGAAGGGGGCGGAGAGACCCAGTACTTC
NA	NA	TRBV6-1	TRBJ2-2	15	CASRPGTQGTGELFF	TGTGCCAGCAGACCCGGGACACAAGGCACCGGGGAGCTGTTTTTT
TRBD2	NA	TRBV6-5	TRBJ2-1	13	CASSNGLAREQFF	TGTGCCAGCAGCAACGGACTAGCGCGGGAGCAGTTCTTC
NA	NA	TRBV5-6	TRBJ1-2	14	CASSLPRVNYGYTF	TGTGCCAGCAGCTTGCCTCGGGTTAACTATGGCTACACCTTC
NA	few	TRBV14	TRBJ2-1	13	CASSQLGGNEQFF	TGTGCCAGCAGCCAGCTAGGGGGAAATGAGCAGTTCTTC
NA	NA	TRBV19	TRBJ1-4	15	CASSIGLREWGKLFF	TGTGCCAGTAGTATCGGTCTCCGGGAGTGGGGAAAACTGTTTTTT
NA	NA	TRBV18	TRBJ1-3	15	CASSPLDISGNTIYF	TGTGCCAGCTCACCATTGGACATCTCTGGAAACACCATATATTTT
TRBD2	NA	TRBV6-1	TRBJ2-2	13	CASRGLNTGELFF	TGTGCCAGCAGGGGACTAAACACCGGGGAGCTGTTTTTT
TRBD2	NA	TRBV27	TRBJ2-1	19	CASSLSGRVAGRMNNEQFF	TGTGCCAGCAGTTTGAGTGGCAGGGTGGCCGGGAGGATGAACAATGAGCAGTTCTTC
NA	NA	TRBV28	TRBJ2-2	14	CASLAPVGTGELFF	TGTGCCAGCCTAGCGCCGGTCGGGACCGGGGAGCTGTTTTTT
TRBD1	NA	TRBV29-1	TRBJ1-6	14	CSVKITGGNSPLHF	TGCAGCGTCAAGATTACAGGGGGTAATTCACCCCTCCACTTT
NA	NA	TRBV2	TRBJ2-1	15	CASTSGQTSYNEQFF	TGTGCCAGCACCTCAGGACAGACCTCCTACAATGAGCAGTTCTTC
TRBD2	few	TRBV4-1	TRBJ2-7	16	CASSQPGTSDSYEQYF	TGCGCCAGCAGCCAACCCGGGACTAGCGACTCCTACGAGCAGTACTTC
NA	few	TRBV10-3	TRBJ2-7	14	CAISDSDISYEQYF	TGTGCCATCAGTGACTCTGACATCTCCTACGAGCAGTACTTC
NA	NA	TRBV6-5	TRBJ2-3	16	CASSSRGILSTDTQYF	TGTGCCAGCAGTTCCAGGGGTATTCTTAGCACAGATACGCAGTATTTT
NA	NA	TRBV6-1	TRBJ2-7	12	CASSESGRGQYF	TGTGCCAGCAGTGAATCAGGACGGGGGCAGTACTTC
TRBD2	NA	TRBV27	TRBJ2-4	15	CASRGAGERENIQYF	TGTGCCAGCAGGGGAGCGGGAGAAAGGGAAAACATTCAGTACTTC
TRBD1	NA	TRBV28	TRBJ1-5	15	CASSSGQGANQPQHF	TGTGCCAGCAGTTCCGGACAGGGTGCCAATCAGCCCCAGCATTTT
TRBD2	NA	TRBV19	TRBJ2-7	14	CASSIGTRAYEQYF	TGTGCCAGTAGTATCGGGACTAGAGCCTACGAGCAGTACTTC
NA	NA	TRBV28	TRBJ1-5	15	CASRGQIYSNQPQHF	TGTGCCAGCAGAGGACAGATCTATAGCAATCAGCCCCAGCATTTT
NA	NA	TRBV7-9	TRBJ2-2	12	CASNREAGELFF	TGTGCCAGCAACCGAGAGGCCGGGGAGCTGTTTTTT
TRBD1	once	TRBV4-1	TRBJ2-2	17	CASSQDGGTGGIGELFF	TGCGCCAGCAGCCAAGATGGGGGGACAGGGGGCATCGGGGAGCTGTTTTTT
NA	NA	TRBV28	TRBJ2-7	13	CASSQTVPYEQYF	TGTGCCAGCAGTCAAACAGTTCCCTACGAGCAGTACTTC
NA	NA	TRBV7-3	TRBJ2-1	15	CASSLQGTGSNEQFF	TGTGCCAGCAGCTTACAGGGCACGGGTAGTAATGAGCAGTTCTTC
NA	NA	TRBV18	TRBJ1-4	14	CASSPQQENEKLFF	TGTGCCAGCTCACCACAACAGGAAAATGAAAAACTGTTTTTT
NA	NA	TRBV28	TRBJ1-5	14	CASRPPGFNQPQHF	TGTGCCAGCAGACCACCAGGGTTCAATCAGCCCCAGCATTTT
TRBD1	NA	TRBV7-2	TRBJ2-7	15	CASSASGTGDKRQYF	TGTGCCAGCAGCGCCTCCGGGACAGGGGATAAAAGGCAGTACTTC
TRBD1	NA	TRBV2	TRBJ1-5	15	CASSPQTGYNQPQHF	TGTGCCAGCAGTCCACAGACAGGGTACAATCAGCCCCAGCATTTT
NA	NA	TRBV5-1	TRBJ2-5	16	CASSLGAHSPGETQYF	TGCGCCAGCAGCTTGGGAGCCCACTCCCCCGGGGAGACCCAGTACTTC
TRBD2	once	TRBV2	TRBJ2-5	19	CASSEGRGLAGAGQETQYF	TGTGCCAGCAGTGAAGGCCGGGGGCTAGCGGGAGCGGGCCAAGAGACCCAGTACTTC
TRBD2	NA	TRBV9	TRBJ2-3	14	CASSREVHTDTQYF	TGTGCCAGCAGCCGGGAGGTCCACACAGATACGCAGTATTTT
NA	NA	TRBV29-1	TRBJ1-4	11	CSVEKGEKLFF	TGCAGCGTTGAAAAGGGGGAAAAACTGTTTTTT
NA	NA	TRBV28	TRBJ2-4	12	CASAHRGSIQYF	TGTGCCAGTGCCCACCGAGGAAGCATTCAGTACTTC
NA	NA	TRBV19	TRBJ1-2	14	CASKSDRLFYGYTF	TGTGCCAGTAAATCGGACCGACTATTCTATGGCTACACCTTC
TRBD2	NA	TRBV7-8	TRBJ2-7	14	CASSPATSDYEQYF	TGTGCCAGCAGCCCAGCGACTAGCGACTACGAGCAGTACTTC
NA	NA	TRBV5-4	TRBJ2-5	16	CASSLFLGAPPETQYF	TGTGCCAGCAGCTTGTTCTTGGGGGCCCCCCCGGAGACCCAGTACTTC
TRBD1	NA	TRBV27	TRBJ1-5	17	CASTLDRGRISNQPQHF	TGTGCCAGCACCTTGGACAGGGGGCGCATTAGCAATCAGCCCCAGCATTTT
NA	NA	TRBV29-1	TRBJ2-5	14	CSVARDLNQETQYF	TGCAGCGTTGCCCGGGACTTGAATCAAGAGACCCAGTACTTC
NA	NA	TRBV5-5	TRBJ1-4	17	CASSPGLLKTTNEKLFF	TGTGCCAGCAGTCCGGGACTCCTCAAGACAACTAATGAAAAACTGTTTTTT
TRBD2	NA	TRBV18	TRBJ2-5	15	CASSPRAGREETQYF	TGTGCCAGCTCACCACGAGCAGGGAGGGAGGAGACCCAGTACTTC
NA	NA	TRBV19	TRBJ2-7	14	CASSSRGGLYEQYF	TGTGCCAGTAGTTCCCGCGGAGGGCTCTACGAGCAGTACTTC
NA	NA	TRBV28	TRBJ1-1	16	CASSLKSRPGNTEAFF	TGTGCCAGCAGTTTAAAATCGCGGCCGGGGAACACTGAAGCTTTCTTT
TRBD1	NA	TRBV5-1	TRBJ2-7	14	CASSFQGEGYEQYF	TGCGCCAGCAGCTTCCAGGGGGAAGGCTACGAGCAGTACTTC
TRBD1	once	TRBV7-3	TRBJ2-1	14	CASSPGQGNNEQFF	TGTGCCAGCAGCCCCGGACAGGGGAACAATGAGCAGTTCTTC
NA	few	TRBV20-1	TRBJ2-7	11	CSPAGRYEQYF	TGCAGCCCTGCAGGGCGGTACGAGCAGTACTTC
NA	NA	TRBV5-1	TRBJ2-1	13	CASSETTYNEQFF	TGCGCCAGCAGCGAGACAACTTACAATGAGCAGTTCTTC
NA	NA	TRBV6-1	TRBJ1-2	13	CASKVSAGYGYTF	TGTGCCAGCAAAGTCTCCGCGGGCTATGGCTACACCTTC
NA	NA	TRBV12-1	TRBJ2-7	16	CASSFVGRPTFYEQYF	TGTGCCAGCAGCTTTGTAGGCAGGCCGACGTTCTACGAGCAGTACTTC
NA	NA	TRBV7-6	TRBJ2-3	15	CASSLGGGWPDTQYF	TGTGCCAGCAGCTTAGGGGGAGGTTGGCCAGATACGCAGTATTTT
TRBD1	NA	TRBV28	TRBJ1-4	14	CASGSGQDNEKLFF	TGTGCCAGCGGATCGGGACAGGATAATGAAAAACTGTTTTTT
TRBD1	NA	TRBV18	TRBJ1-1	14	CASSPQGDGTEAFF	TGTGCCAGCTCACCCCAGGGGGATGGGACTGAAGCTTTCTTT
NA	NA	TRBV19	TRBJ1-1	13	CASVPPEGTEAFF	TGTGCCAGTGTCCCCCCGGAGGGAACTGAAGCTTTCTTT
TRBD1	NA	TRBV6-1	TRBJ1-2	15	CASSSYRQGDYGYTF	TGTGCCAGCTCCTCATACCGACAGGGTGACTATGGCTACACCTTC
TRBD1	NA	TRBV29-1	TRBJ1-5	14	CSVSGGKSNQPQHF	TGCAGCGTTTCAGGGGGGAAGAGCAATCAGCCCCAGCATTTT
TRBD2	once	TRBV5-4	TRBJ2-3	14	CASGGESSADTQYF	TGTGCCAGCGGGGGGGAGAGTAGCGCAGATACGCAGTATTTT
TRBD1	NA	TRBV5-1	TRBJ1-6	15	CASSRTGPYNSPLHF	TGCGCCAGCAGCAGGACAGGGCCCTATAATTCACCCCTCCACTTT